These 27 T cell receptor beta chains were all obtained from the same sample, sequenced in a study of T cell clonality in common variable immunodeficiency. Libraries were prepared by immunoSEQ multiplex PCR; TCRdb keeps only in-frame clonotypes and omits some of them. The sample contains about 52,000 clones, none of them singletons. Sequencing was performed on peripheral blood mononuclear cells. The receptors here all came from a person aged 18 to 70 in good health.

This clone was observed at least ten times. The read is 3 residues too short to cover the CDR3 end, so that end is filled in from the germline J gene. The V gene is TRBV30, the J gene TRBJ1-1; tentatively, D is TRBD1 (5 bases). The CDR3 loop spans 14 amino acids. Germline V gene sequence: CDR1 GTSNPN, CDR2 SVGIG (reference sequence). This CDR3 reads CAWSHHPVGESAFF. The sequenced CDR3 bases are TGTGCCTGGAGTCACCATCCTGTAGGGGAGAGT.

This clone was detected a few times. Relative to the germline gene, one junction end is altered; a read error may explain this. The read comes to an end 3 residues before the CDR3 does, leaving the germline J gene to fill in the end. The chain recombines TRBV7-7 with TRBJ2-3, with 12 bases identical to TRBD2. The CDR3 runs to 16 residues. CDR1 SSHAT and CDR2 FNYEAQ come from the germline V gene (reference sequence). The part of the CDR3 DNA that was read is TGTGCTAGCAGCTTAGCTCTAGCGGGAGGGTCAGATACG. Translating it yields CASSLALAGGSDT. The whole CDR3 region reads CASSLALAGGSDTQYF.

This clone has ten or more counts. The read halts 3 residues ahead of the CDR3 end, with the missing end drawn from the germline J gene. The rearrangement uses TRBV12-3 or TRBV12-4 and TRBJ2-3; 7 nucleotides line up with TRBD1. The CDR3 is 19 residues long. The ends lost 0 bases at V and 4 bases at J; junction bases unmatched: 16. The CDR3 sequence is CASSLATARGLVVADTQYF. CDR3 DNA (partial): TGTGCCAGCAGTTTAGCCACCGCGAGGGGGCTAGTTGTCGCAGATACG.

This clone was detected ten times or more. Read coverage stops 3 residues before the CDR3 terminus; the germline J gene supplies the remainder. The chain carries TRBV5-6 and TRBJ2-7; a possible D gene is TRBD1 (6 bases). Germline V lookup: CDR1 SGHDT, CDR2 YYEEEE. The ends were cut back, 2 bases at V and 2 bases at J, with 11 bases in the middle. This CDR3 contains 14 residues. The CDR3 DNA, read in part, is TGTGCCAGCAGCTTATACAGGGATCCCTACGAG. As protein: CASSLYRDPYE. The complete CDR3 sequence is CASSLYRDPYEQYF.

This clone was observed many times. The CDR3 loop reads CASSSGSGNQPQHF. The DNA read from the CDR3 is TGTGCCAGCAGCTCAGGATCGGGCAATCAGCCC. The chain joins TRBV5-6 to TRBJ1-5; no reliable D call. The CDR3 extends 3 residues past the end of the read, so its final part is completed from the germline J gene. The CDR3 has 14 residues. The ends were cut back, 3 bases at V and 2 bases at J, with 9 bases in the middle. The germline V gene has CDR1 SGHDT and CDR2 YYEEEE. The whole variable domain, remainder taken from reference TRBV5-6 and TRBJ1-5, is DAGVTQSPTHLIKTRGQQVTLRCSPKSGHDTVSWYQQALGQGPQFIFQYYEEEERQRGNFPDRFSGHQFPNYSSELNVNALLLGDSALYLCASSSGSGNQPQHFGDGTRLSIL.

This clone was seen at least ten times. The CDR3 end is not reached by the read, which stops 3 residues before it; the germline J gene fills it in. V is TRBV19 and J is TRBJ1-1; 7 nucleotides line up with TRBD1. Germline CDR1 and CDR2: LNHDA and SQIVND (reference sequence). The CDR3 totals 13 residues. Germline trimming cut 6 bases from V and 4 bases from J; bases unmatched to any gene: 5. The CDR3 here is CASRRGLGTEAFF. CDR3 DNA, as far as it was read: TGTGCCAGTAGAAGGGGGCTTGGCACTGAA.

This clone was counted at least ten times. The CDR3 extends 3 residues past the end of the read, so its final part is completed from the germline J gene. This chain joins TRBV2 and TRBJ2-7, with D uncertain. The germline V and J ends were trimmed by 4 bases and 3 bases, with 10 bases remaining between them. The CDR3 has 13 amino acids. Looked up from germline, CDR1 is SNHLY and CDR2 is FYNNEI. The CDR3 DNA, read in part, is TGTGCCAGCAGTGTCCTTACTTACTACGAG. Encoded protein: CASSVLTYYE. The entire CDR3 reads CASSVLTYYEQYF.

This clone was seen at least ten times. CDR3 region: CASSEDWLSGSGRGNEQFF. CDR3 DNA (partial): TGTGCCAGCAGTGAAGACTGGCTTAGCGGGTCCGGACGGGGCAATGAG. The chain employs TRBV2 and TRBJ2-1; 7 nucleotides agree with TRBD2. With the read ending 3 residues before the CDR3 end, the germline J gene is used to fill in that end. Trimming removed 1 base from V and 6 bases from J; junction bases left unmatched: 18. The CDR3 length is 19 residues. The V gene's germline CDR1 is SNHLY and CDR2 FYNNEI.

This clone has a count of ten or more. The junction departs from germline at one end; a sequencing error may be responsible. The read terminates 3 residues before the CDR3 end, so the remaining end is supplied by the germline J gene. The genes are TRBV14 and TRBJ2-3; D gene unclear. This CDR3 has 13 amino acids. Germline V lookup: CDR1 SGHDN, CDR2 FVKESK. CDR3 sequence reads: CASSQRSKDTQYF. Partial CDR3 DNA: TGTGCCAGCAGCCAAAGAAGCAAAGATACG.

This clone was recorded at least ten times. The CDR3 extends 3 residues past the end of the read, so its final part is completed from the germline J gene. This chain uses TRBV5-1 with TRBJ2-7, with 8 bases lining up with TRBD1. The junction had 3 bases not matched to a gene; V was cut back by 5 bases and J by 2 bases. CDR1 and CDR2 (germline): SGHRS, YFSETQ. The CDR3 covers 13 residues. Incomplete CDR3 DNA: TGCGCCAGCAGGAAGACAGGGGCCTACGAG. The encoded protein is CASRKTGAYE. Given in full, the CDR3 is CASRKTGAYEQYF.

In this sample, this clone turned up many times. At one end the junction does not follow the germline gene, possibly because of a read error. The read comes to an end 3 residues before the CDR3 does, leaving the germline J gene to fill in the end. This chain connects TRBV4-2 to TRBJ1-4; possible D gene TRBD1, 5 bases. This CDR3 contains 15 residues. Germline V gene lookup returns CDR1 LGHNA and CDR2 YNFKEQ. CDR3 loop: CASSQGGAGSEKLFF. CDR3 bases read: TGCGCCAGCAGCCAAGGAGGGGCAGGGAGTGAAAAA.

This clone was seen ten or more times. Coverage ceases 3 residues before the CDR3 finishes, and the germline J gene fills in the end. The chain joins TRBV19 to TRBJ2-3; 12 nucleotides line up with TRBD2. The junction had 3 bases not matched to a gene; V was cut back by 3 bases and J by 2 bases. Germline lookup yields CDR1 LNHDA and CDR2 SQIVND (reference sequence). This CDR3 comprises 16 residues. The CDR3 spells CASSIPSGRATDTQYF. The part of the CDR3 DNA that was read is TGTGCCAGTAGTATCCCTAGCGGGAGGGCCACAGATACG.

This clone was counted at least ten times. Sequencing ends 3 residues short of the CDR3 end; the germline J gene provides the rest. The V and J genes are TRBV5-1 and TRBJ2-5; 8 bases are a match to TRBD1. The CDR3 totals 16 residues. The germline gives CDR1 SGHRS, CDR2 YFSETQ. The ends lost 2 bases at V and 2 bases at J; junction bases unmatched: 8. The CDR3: CASSFLVGQGQETQYF. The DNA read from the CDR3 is TGCGCCAGCAGCTTTTTGGTAGGACAGGGACAAGAGACC.

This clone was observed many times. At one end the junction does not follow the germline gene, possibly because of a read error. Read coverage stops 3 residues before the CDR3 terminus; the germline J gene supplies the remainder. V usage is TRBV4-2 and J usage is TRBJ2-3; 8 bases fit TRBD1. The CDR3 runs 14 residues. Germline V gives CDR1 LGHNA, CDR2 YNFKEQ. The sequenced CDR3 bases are TGCGCCAGCAGCCGCGGACAGGGAGCAGATACG. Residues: CASSRGQGADT. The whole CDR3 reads CASSRGQGADTQYF.

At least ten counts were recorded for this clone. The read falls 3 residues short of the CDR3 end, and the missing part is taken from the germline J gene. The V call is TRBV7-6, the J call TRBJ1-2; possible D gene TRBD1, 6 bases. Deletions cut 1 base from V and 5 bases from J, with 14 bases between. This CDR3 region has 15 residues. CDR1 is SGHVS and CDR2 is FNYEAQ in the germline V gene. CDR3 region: CASSLVGGSGYGYTF. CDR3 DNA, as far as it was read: TGTGCCAGCAGCTTAGTAGGGGGTTCGGGGTATGGC.

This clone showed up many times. CDR3 bases read: TGTGCCAGCAGCTTAGTGGGACAACTGAACACTGAA. This gives the protein CASSLVGQLNTE. The CDR3 reads in full as CASSLVGQLNTEAFF. V and J are TRBV7-9 and TRBJ1-1; weak D call: TRBD1 (6 bases). The read falls 3 residues short of the CDR3 end, and the missing part is taken from the germline J gene. Looked up from germline, CDR1 is SEHNR and CDR2 is FQNEAQ (reference sequence). Trimming cost V 1 base and J 0 bases, with 9 bases left between them. The CDR3 has 15 residues.

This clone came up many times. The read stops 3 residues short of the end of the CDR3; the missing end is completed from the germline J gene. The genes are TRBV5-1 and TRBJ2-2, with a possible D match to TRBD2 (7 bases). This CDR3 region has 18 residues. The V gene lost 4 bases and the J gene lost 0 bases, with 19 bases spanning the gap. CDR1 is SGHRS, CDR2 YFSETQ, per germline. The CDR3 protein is CASSGGGRINANTGELFF. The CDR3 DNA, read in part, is TGCGCCAGCAGCGGGGGCGGGAGAATAAACGCGAACACCGGGGAG.

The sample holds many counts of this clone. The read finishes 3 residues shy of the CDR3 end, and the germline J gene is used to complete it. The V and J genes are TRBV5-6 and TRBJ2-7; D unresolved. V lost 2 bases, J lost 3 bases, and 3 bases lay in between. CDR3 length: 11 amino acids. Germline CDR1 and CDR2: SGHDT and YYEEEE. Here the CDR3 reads CASSFGYEQYF. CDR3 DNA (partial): TGTGCCAGCAGCTTCGGCTACGAG. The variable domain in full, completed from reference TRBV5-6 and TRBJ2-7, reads DAGVTQSPTHLIKTRGQQVTLRCSPKSGHDTVSWYQQALGQGPQFIFQYYEEEERQRGNFPDRFSGHQFPNYSSELNVNALLLGDSALYLCASSFGYEQYFGPGTRLTVT.

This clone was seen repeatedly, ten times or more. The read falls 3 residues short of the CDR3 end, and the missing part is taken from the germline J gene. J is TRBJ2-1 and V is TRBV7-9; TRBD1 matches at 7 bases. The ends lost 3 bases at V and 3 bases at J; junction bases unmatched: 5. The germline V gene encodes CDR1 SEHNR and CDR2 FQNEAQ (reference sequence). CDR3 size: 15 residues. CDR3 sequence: CASSLTGQYYNEQFF. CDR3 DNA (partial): TGTGCCAGCAGCTTGACGGGACAGTACTACAATGAG.

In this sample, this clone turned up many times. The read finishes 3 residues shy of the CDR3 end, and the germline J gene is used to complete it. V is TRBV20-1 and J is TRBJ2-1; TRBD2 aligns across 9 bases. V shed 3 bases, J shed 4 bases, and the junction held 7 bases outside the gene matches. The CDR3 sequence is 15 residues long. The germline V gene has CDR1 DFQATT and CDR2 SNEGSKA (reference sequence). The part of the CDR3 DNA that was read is TGCAGTGCTAGTCCGGCGACTAGCGGTTACAATGAG. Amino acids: CSASPATSGYNE. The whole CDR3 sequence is CSASPATSGYNEQFF.

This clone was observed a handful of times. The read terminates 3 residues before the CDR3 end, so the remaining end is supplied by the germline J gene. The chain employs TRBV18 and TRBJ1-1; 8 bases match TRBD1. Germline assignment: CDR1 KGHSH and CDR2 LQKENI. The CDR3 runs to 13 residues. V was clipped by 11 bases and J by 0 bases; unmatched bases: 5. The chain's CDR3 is CASRQGMNTEAFF. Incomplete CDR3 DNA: TGTGCCTCACGACAGGGGATGAACACTGAA. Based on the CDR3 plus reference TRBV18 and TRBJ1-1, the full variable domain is NAGVMQNPRHLVRRRGQEARLRCSPMKGHSHVYWYRQLPEEGLKFMVYLQKENIIDESGMPKERFSAEFPKEGPSILRIQQVVRGDSAAYFCASRQGMNTEAFFGQGTRLTVV.

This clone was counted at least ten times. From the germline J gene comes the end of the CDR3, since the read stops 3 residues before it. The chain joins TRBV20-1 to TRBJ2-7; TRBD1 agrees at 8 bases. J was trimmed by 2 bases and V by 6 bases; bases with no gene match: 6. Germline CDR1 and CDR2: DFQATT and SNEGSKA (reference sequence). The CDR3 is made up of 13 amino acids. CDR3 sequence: CSALGQDAYEQYF. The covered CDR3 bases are TGCAGTGCACTGGGACAGGATGCCTACGAG.

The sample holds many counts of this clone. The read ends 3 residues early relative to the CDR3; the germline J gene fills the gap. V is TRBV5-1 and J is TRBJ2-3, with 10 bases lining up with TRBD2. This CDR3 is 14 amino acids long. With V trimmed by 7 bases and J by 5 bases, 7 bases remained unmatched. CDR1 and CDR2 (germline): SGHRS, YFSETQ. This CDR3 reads CASQREGGGDTQYF. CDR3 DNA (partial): TGCGCCAGCCAGCGGGAGGGCGGGGGAGATACG.

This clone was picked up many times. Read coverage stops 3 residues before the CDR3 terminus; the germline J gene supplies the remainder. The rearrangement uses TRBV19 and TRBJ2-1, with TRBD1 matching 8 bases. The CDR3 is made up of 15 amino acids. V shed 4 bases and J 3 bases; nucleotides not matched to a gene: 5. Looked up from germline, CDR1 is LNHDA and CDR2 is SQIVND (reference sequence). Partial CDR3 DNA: TGTGCCAGTAGTAGAGACAGGGGTTACTACAATGAG. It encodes CASSRDRGYYNE. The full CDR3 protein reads CASSRDRGYYNEQFF. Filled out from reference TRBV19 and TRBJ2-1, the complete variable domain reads DGGITQSPKYLFRKEGQNVTLSCEQNLNHDAMYWYRQDPGQGLRLIYYSQIVNDFQKGDIAEGYSVSREKKESFPLTVTSAQKNPTAFYLCASSRDRGYYNEQFFGPGTRLTVL.

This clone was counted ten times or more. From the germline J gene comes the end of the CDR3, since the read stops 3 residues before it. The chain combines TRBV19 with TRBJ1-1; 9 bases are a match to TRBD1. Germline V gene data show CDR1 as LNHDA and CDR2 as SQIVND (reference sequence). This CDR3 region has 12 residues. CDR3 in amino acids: CATLRGQGEAFF. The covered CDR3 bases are TGTGCCACCCTTCGGGGACAGGGAGAA.

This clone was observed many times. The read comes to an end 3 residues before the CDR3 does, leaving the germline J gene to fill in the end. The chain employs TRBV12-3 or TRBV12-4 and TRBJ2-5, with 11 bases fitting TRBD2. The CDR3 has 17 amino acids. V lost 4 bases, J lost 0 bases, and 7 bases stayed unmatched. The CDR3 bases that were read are TGTGCCAGCAGTTGGACTAGCGGGTCCCTACACCAAGAGACC. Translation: CASSWTSGSLHQET. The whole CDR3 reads CASSWTSGSLHQETQYF.

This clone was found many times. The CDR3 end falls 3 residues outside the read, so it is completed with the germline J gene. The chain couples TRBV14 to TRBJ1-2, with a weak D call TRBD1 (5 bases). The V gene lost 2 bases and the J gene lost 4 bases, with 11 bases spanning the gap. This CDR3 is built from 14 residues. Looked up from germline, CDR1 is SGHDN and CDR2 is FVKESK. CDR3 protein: CASSQRGASYGYTF. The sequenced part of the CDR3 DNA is TGTGCCAGCAGCCAACGCGGGGCTAGCTATGGC.